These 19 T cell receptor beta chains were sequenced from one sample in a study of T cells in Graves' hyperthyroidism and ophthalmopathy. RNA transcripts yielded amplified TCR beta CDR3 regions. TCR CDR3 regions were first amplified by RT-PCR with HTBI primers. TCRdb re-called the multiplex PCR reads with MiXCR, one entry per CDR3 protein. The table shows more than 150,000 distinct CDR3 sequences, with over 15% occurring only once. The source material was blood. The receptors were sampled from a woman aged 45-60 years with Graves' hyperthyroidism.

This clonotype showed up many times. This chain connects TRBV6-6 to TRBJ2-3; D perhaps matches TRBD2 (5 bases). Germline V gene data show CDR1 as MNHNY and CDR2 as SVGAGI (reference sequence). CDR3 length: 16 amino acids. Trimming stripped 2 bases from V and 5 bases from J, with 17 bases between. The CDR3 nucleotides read TGTGCCAGCAGTTACGGCGGAGGTCCTGGGATAGATACGCAGTATTTT. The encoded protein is CASSYGGGPGIDTQYF.

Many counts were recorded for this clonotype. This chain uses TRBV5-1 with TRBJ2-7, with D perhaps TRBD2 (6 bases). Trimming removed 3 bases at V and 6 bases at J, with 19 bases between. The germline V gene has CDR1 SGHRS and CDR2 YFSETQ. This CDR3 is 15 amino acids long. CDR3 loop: CASSSGLGQVGEQYF. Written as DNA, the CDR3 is TGCGCCAGCAGCTCGGGACTGGGGCAGGTCGGCGAGCAGTACTTC. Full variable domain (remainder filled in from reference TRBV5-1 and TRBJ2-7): KAGVTQTPRYLIKTRGQQVTLSCSPISGHRSVSWYQQTPGQGLQFLFEYFSETQRNKGNFPGRFSGRQFSNSRSEMNVSTLELGDSALYLCASSSGLGQVGEQYFGPGTRLTVT.

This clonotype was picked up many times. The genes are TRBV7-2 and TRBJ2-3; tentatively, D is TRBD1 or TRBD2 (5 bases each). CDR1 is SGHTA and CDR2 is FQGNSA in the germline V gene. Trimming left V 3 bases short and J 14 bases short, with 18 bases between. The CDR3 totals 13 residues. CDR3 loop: CASSLWDHPQRYF. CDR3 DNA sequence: TGTGCCAGCAGCTTGTGGGACCACCCCCAGAGGTATTTT. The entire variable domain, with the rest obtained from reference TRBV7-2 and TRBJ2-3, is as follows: GAGVSQSPSNKVTEKGKDVELRCDPISGHTALYWYRQSLGQGLEFLIYFQGNSAPDKSGLPSDRFSAERTGGSVSTLTIQRTQQEDSAVYLCASSLWDHPQRYFGPGTRLTVL.

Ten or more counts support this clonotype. CDR3 loop: CASSFWTGGNEKLFF. CDR3 DNA: TGCGCCAGCAGCTTTTGGACAGGCGGAAATGAAAAACTGTTTTTT. The V and J genes are TRBV5-1 and TRBJ1-4; 7 bases match TRBD1. This CDR3 is 15 amino acids long. The trim removed 2 bases at V and 5 bases at J, leaving 6 bases unmatched. Germline V lookup: CDR1 SGHRS, CDR2 YFSETQ.

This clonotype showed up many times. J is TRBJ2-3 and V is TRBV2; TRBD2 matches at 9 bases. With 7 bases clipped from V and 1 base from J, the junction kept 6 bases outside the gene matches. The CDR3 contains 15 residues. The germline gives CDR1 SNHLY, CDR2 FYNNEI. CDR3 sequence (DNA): TGTGCCAGCAAGGCGGGCGGGGGGGGCACAGATACGCAGTATTTT. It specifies CASKAGGGGTDTQYF. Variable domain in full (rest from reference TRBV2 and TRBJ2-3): EPEVTQTPSHQVTQMGQEVILRCVPISNHLYFYWYRQILGQKVEFLVSFYNNEISEKSEIFDDQFSVERPDGSNFTLKIRSTKLEDSAMYFCASKAGGGGTDTQYFGPGTRLTVL.

CDR3 in DNA: TGTGCCAGCAGTTTAACGGCTAGCGGAAGCACAGATACGCAGTATTTT. It is translated as CASSLTASGSTDTQYF. The rearrangement links TRBV28 to TRBJ2-3; TRBD2 matches at 7 bases. Per the germline V gene, CDR1 is MDHEN and CDR2 is SYDVKM. CDR3 size: 16 residues. The junction had 5 bases not matched to a gene; V was cut back by 2 bases and J by 0 bases.

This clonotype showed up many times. The CDR3 sequence is CSADRGAEAFF. Here the CDR3 DNA reads TGCAGCGCCGACAGGGGGGCTGAAGCTTTCTTT. The chain has TRBV29-1 and TRBJ1-1; 9 nucleotides align to TRBD1. The CDR3 length is 11 residues. V trimming: 7 bases; J trimming: 6 bases; junction bases outside the gene matches: 3. CDR1 and CDR2 from the germline V gene are SQVTM and ANQGSEA. The full variable domain, rest sourced from reference TRBV29-1 and TRBJ1-1, is SAVISQKPSRDICQRGTSLTIQCQVDSQVTMMFWYRQQPGQSLTLIATANQGSEATYESGFVIDKFPISRPNLTFSTLTVSNMSPEDSSIYLCSADRGAEAFFGQGTRLTVV.

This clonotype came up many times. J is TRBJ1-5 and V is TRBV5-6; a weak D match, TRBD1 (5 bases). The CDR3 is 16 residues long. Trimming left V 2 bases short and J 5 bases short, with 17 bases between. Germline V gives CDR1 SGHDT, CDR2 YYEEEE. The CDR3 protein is CASSFYQGGPHQPQHF. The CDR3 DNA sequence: TGTGCCAGCAGCTTCTATCAGGGAGGGCCACATCAGCCCCAGCATTTT.

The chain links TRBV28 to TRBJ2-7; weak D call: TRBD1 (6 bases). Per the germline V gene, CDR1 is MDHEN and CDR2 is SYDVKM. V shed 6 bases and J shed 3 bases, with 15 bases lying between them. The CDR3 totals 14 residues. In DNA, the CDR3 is TGTGCCAGCAGCGATAGGACAGCGAGCTACGAGCAGTACTTC. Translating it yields CASSDRTASYEQYF.

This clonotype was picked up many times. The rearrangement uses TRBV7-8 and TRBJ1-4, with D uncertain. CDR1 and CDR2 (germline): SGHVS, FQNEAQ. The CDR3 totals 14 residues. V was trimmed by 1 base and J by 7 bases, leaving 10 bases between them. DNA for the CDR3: TGTGCCAGCAGCTTAGAGCCCCTCGGTGAAAAACTGTTTTTT. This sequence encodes CASSLEPLGEKLFF. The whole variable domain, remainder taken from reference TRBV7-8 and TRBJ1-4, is GAGVSQSPRYKVAKRGQDVALRCDPISGHVSLFWYQQALGQGPEFLTYFQNEAQLDKSGLPSDRFFAERPEGSVSTLKIQRTQQEDSAVYLCASSLEPLGEKLFFGSGTQLSVL.

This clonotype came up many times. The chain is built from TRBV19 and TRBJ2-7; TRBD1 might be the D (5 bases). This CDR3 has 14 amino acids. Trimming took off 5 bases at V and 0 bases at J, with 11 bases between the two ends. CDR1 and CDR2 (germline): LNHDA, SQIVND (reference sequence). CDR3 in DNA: TGTGCCAGTAGTGAGACAGCATTCTCCTACGAGCAGTACTTC. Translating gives CASSETAFSYEQYF. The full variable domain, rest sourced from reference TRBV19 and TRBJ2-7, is DGGITQSPKYLFRKEGQNVTLSCEQNLNHDAMYWYRQDPGQGLRLIYYSQIVNDFQKGDIAEGYSVSREKKESFPLTVTSAQKNPTAFYLCASSETAFSYEQYFGPGTRLTVT.

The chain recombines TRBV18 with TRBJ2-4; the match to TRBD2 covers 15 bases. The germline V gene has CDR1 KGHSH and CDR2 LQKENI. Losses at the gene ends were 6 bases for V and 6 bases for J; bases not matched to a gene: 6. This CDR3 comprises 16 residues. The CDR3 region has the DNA TGTGCCAGCTCTCCTGGGACTAGCGGGGGGACAAACATTCAGTACTTC. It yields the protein CASSPGTSGGTNIQYF.

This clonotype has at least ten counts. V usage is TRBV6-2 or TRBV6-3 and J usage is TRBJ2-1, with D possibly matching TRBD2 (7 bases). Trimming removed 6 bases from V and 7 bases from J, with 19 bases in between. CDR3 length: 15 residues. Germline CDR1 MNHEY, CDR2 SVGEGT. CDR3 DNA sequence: TGTGCCAGCAGACTAGGGGGGGGCCCTTGGAATGAGCAGTTCTTC. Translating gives CASRLGGGPWNEQFF.

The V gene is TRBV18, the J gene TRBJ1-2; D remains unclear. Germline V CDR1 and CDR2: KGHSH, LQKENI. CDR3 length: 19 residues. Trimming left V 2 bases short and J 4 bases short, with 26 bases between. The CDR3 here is CASSPFEAPRPDAGYGYTF. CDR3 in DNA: TGTGCCAGCTCACCATTCGAGGCACCTAGGCCCGACGCTGGCTATGGCTACACCTTC.

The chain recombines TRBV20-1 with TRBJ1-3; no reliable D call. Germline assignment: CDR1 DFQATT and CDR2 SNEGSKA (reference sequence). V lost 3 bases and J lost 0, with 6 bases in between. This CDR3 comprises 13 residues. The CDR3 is CSASRVSGNTIYF. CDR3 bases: TGCAGTGCTAGTCGGGTCTCTGGAAACACCATATATTTT.

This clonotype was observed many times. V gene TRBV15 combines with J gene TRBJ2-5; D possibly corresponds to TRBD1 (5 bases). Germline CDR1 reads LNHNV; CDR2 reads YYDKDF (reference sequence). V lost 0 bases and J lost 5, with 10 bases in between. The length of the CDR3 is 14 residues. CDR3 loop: CATSRDRGSETQYF. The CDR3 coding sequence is TGTGCCACCAGCAGAGATAGGGGTAGCGAGACCCAGTACTTC.

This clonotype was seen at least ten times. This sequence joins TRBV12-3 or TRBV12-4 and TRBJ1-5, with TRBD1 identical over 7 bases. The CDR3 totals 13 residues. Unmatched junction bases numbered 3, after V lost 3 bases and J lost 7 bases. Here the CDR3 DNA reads TGTGCCAGCAGTTTCTACAGGGGACAGCCCCAGCATTTT. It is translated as CASSFYRGQPQHF.

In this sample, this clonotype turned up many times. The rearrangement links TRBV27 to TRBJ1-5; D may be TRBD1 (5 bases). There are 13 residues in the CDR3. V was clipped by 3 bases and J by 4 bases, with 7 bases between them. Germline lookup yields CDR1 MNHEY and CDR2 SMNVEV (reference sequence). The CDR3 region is CASSFGANQPQHF. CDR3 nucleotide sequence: TGTGCCAGCAGTTTCGGGGCTAATCAGCCCCAGCATTTT.

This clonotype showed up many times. The DNA of the CDR3 is TGTGCCAGCAGCTTAGGCGAGAACTATAATTCACCCCTCCACTTT. Translating it yields CASSLGENYNSPLHF. V is TRBV7-3 and J is TRBJ1-6; no clear D. Trimming removed 2 bases from V and 3 bases from J, with 8 bases in between. The CDR3 contains 15 residues. Germline values: CDR1 SGHTA, CDR2 FQGTGA.